One and the same sample provided the 12 T cell receptor beta chains below, sequenced in a study of human T cells and chemical hapten exposure. One entry per CDR3 protein results from TCRdb running MiXCR on the RACE reads. The sample lists roughly 86,000 distinct CDR3 sequences, roughly a tenth occurring once. Regarding time point: patch test 1, 2 weeks after DPC sensitization. Treatment indicated: therapeutic diphenylcyclopropenone sensitization with weekly scalp DPC. The source material was whole blood, sampled in connection with sensitization to the hapten diphenylcyclopropenone (DPC). The receptors here all came from a man aged 40-49 years with alopecia areata. Some clones in this sample may be carry-over from other donors' samples.

At least ten counts were recorded for this clonotype. The chain joins TRBV6-5 to TRBJ1-1; D call uncertain. The germline CDR1 and CDR2 sequences are MNHEY and SVGAGI. Deletions cut 6 bases from V and 2 bases from J, with 13 bases between. The CDR3 consists of 14 residues. This CDR3 is CASSRSQLNTEAFF. DNA for the CDR3: TGTGCCAGCAGCCGATCACAACTTAACACTGAAGCTTTCTTT.

V usage is TRBV23-1 and J usage is TRBJ2-1; D gene unclear. TRBV23-1 is an open reading frame whose function is uncertain. V lost 3 bases and J lost 3, with 6 bases in between. The CDR3 consists of 13 residues. The CDR3 region is CASSQPIYNEQFF. DNA for the CDR3: TGCGCCAGCAGTCAGCCTATCTACAATGAGCAGTTCTTC.

This clonotype has a handful of counts. The V call is TRBV7-2, the J call TRBJ2-2, with TRBD1 identical over 12 bases. The germline gives CDR1 SGHTA, CDR2 FQGNSA. This CDR3 spans 17 amino acids. J lost 8 bases, V lost 1 base, and 8 bases had no gene match. CDR3 loop: CASSLVGTGGRIGELFF. The DNA of the CDR3 is TGTGCCAGCAGCTTAGTTGGGACAGGGGGCCGTATTGGGGAGCTGTTTTTT.

The rearrangement links TRBV7-2 to TRBJ2-7; TRBD2 aligns across 14 bases. CDR1 SGHTA and CDR2 FQGNSA come from the germline V gene. Unmatched junction bases numbered 13, after V lost 1 base and J lost 5 bases. The CDR3 contains 19 residues. CDR3 nucleotide sequence: TGTGCCAGCAGCTTAGAGGTACGGACTAGCGGGAGGATCAATAACGAGCAGTACTTC. It yields the protein CASSLEVRTSGRINNEQYF.

This clonotype appeared many times. The V and J genes are TRBV5-1 and TRBJ1-2, with D maybe TRBD1 (5 bases). The CDR3 loop spans 16 amino acids. Trimming shortened V by 4 bases and J by 2 bases, and 18 bases separated the two germline ends. The germline V gene encodes CDR1 SGHRS and CDR2 YFSETQ. This CDR3 reads CASSPAGGSGNYGYTF. CDR3 sequence (DNA): TGCGCCAGCAGCCCGGCCGGGGGAAGCGGAAACTATGGCTACACCTTC.

This clonotype was seen a handful of times. The V gene is TRBV5-6, the J gene TRBJ1-2, with no clear D. CDR3 length: 11 amino acids. Trimming took off 3 bases at V and 8 bases at J, with 8 bases between the two ends. CDR1 is SGHDT, CDR2 YYEEEE, per germline. The CDR3 DNA is TGTGCCAGCAGCTGGATAAGGGGCTACACCTTC. It translates to CASSWIRGYTF.

This clonotype has ten or more counts. The V gene is TRBV29-1, the J gene TRBJ2-3; D possibly corresponds to TRBD1 (6 bases). V dropped 4 bases and J dropped 0 bases, with 17 bases sitting between them. The germline V gene has CDR1 SQVTM and CDR2 ANQGSEA. This CDR3 contains 16 residues. CDR3 DNA sequence: TGCAGCGTTGGCTTATGGTTGGACAGAAGCACAGATACGCAGTATTTT. It codes for CSVGLWLDRSTDTQYF.

This clonotype was observed a few times. The genes are TRBV20-1 and TRBJ2-1; D is perhaps TRBD2 (5 bases). CDR1 is DFQATT and CDR2 is SNEGSKA in the germline V gene (reference sequence). The CDR3 has 12 residues. V dropped 8 bases and J dropped 8 bases, with 16 bases sitting between them. The DNA of the CDR3 is TGCAGTTGGGCTAGCCGGAGCGATGAGCAGTTCTTC. Translating it yields CSWASRSDEQFF.

This clonotype was picked up a small number of times. The V call is TRBV6-5, the J call TRBJ2-7; 12 nucleotides match TRBD1. J lost 5 bases, V lost 10 bases, and 12 bases had no gene match. The V gene's germline CDR1 is MNHEY and CDR2 SVGAGI. The CDR3 totals 15 residues. Written as DNA, the CDR3 is TGTGCCACCAAAACGACGGGACAGGGGGCCCACGAGCAGTACTTC. Encoded protein: CATKTTGQGAHEQYF.

The CDR3 is CASSFWPPRLAVTDTDTQYF. In DNA, the CDR3 is TGCGCCAGCAGCTTTTGGCCCCCTCGACTAGCCGTGACGGACACAGATACGCAGTATTTT. This rearrangement joins TRBV5-1 to TRBJ2-3, with 7 nucleotides matching TRBD2. The germline CDR1 and CDR2 sequences are SGHRS and YFSETQ. This CDR3 is built from 20 residues. V lost 2 bases, J lost 2 bases, and 20 bases stayed unmatched. Supplemented by reference TRBV5-1 and TRBJ2-3, the full variable domain reads KAGVTQTPRYLIKTRGQQVTLSCSPISGHRSVSWYQQTPGQGLQFLFEYFSETQRNKGNFPGRFSGRQFSNSRSEMNVSTLELGDSALYLCASSFWPPRLAVTDTDTQYFGPGTRLTVL.

The V gene is TRBV5-6, the J gene TRBJ2-1; 7 positions match TRBD1. Germline-derived CDR1 and CDR2 are SGHDT and YYEEEE. The CDR3 runs 13 residues. V shed 4 bases, J shed 8 bases, and the junction held 6 bases outside the gene matches. The CDR3 DNA reads as TGTGCCAGCAGCCCAGGGGGAGCCCATGAGCAGTTCTTC. It specifies CASSPGGAHEQFF.

This chain connects TRBV18 to TRBJ2-7; TRBD2 agrees at 10 bases. This CDR3 contains 14 residues. The germline V gene encodes CDR1 KGHSH and CDR2 LQKENI. The V segment lost 4 bases and the J segment 2 bases; nucleotides outside the gene matches: 2. DNA of the CDR3: TGTGCCAGCTCACTAGCGGGAGGAGCCTACGAGCAGTACTTC. This translates into CASSLAGGAYEQYF.